A selection of T cell receptor beta chains follows, all from one sample in a study of CXCR3-negative and CXCR3-positive naive CD8 T cells. TCRdb reprocessed the 5' RACE reads, with one entry per CDR3 protein and no DNA. The listing records more than 65,000 distinct CDR3 sequences. The sample taken for sequencing was naive CXCR3- CD8+ T cells from blood. These receptor sequences come from a human donor in good health. Some clones in this sample may be carry-over from other donors' samples. Both conserved end residues are part of each CDR3.

length | J | V | CDR3
14 | TRBJ2-7 | TRBV11-3 | CASSLGWGTYEQYF
14 | TRBJ1-6 | TRBV7-9 | CASSLGGTNSPLHF
15 | TRBJ1-1 | TRBV4-2 | CASSQGIPGASEAFF
13 | TRBJ2-7 | TRBV28 | CASSLYGGGEQYF
16 | TRBJ2-7 | TRBV11-2 | CASSGTVGQGVGEQYF
14 | TRBJ1-1 | TRBV20-1 | CSAFKRVGNTEAFF
11 | TRBJ2-6 | TRBV12-3/TRBV12-4 | CASSSLDVLTF
16 | TRBJ2-7 | TRBV29-1 | CSVEGTPTEPSYEQYF
14 | TRBJ2-7 | TRBV27 | CASSSITAPSEQYF
14 | TRBJ2-5 | TRBV20-1 | CSARLGRVEETQYF
11 | TRBJ1-2 | TRBV7-9 | CASSWGKGYTF
15 | TRBJ2-7 | TRBV27 | CASSPGDRVTYEQYF
13 | TRBJ2-1 | TRBV9 | CASSVVASGEQFF
14 | TRBJ2-7 | TRBV29-1 | CSVELPDITYEQYF
14 | TRBJ1-2 | TRBV5-1 | CASSLSGGNYGYTF
14 | TRBJ2-7 | TRBV28 | CASSLLGRDYEQYF
19 | TRBJ2-7 | TRBV21-1 | CASSKTRGLAEGLSYEQYF
15 | TRBJ2-1 | TRBV6-2/TRBV6-3 | CASSREKISYNEQFF
18 | TRBJ2-5 | TRBV3-1 | CASSQDIWDSAYQETQYF
18 | TRBJ1-5 | TRBV21-1 | CASSKTGLETYSNQPQHF
12 | TRBJ2-3 | TRBV7-9 | CAGDRGTDTQYF
12 | TRBJ1-5 | TRBV7-9 | CASSPPNQPQHF
11 | TRBJ2-7 | TRBV14 | CASSHGSEQYF
14 | TRBJ1-2 | TRBV20-1 | CSARKQGQWDGYTF
16 | TRBJ2-1 | TRBV4-2 | CASSQDILFGEGEQFF
16 | TRBJ2-2 | TRBV7-8 | CASSLDYGKDTGELFF
14 | TRBJ1-2 | TRBV29-1 | CSVALQSTNYGYTF
15 | TRBJ2-7 | TRBV29-1 | CSVEGGLAGTYEQYF
17 | TRBJ2-3 | TRBV5-1 | CASSYTPETSPPDTRYF
15 | TRBJ2-1 | TRBV7-8 | CASSFASSNTNEQFF